What follows are 30 T cell receptor beta chains derived from one specimen sequenced in a study of T cell responses to AZD1222 COVID-19 vaccine. The method was immunoSEQ multiplex PCR; TCRdb's version includes in-frame clones alone and lacks a portion of them. The table lists some 110,000 clones, about 90% of them singletons. The sequencing here drew on peripheral blood, taken 28 days after the second AZD1222 dose. Source of these receptors: an adult who received the AZD1222 COVID-19 vaccine.

The V call is TRBV5-1, the J call TRBJ1-2; D is perhaps TRBD1 (5 bases). The CDR3 runs to 16 residues. Per germline, CDR1 SGHRS and CDR2 YFSETQ. The V gene lost 5 bases and the J gene lost 0 bases, with 17 bases spanning the gap. CDR3 loop: CASRGGTAPSNYGYTF. Written as DNA, the CDR3 is TGCGCCAGCAGGGGGGGGACGGCACCTTCTAACTATGGCTACACCTTC.

The CDR3 reads CASRALDSTTQPQHF. The CDR3 region has the DNA TGTGCCAGTAGGGCATTGGACAGTACGACTCAGCCCCAGCATTTT. The rearrangement joins TRBV19 to TRBJ1-5; D perhaps matches TRBD1 (6 bases). V was clipped by 6 bases and J by 6 bases, with 18 bases between them. The germline CDR1 and CDR2 sequences are LNHDA and SQIVND (reference sequence). The CDR3 extends over 15 amino acids.

The chain is built from TRBV7-8 and TRBJ1-2, with unresolved D. V gave up 2 bases and J gave up 3 bases, with 13 bases separating them. The CDR3 length is 15 residues. CDR1 is SGHVS, CDR2 FQNEAQ, per germline. The DNA of the CDR3 is TGTGCCAGCAGCTTAAGCTCAGGAACGTACTATGGCTACACCTTC. Amino acid sequence: CASSLSSGTYYGYTF.

This clone occurred once. The J gene is TRBJ2-3, the V gene TRBV7-9; D uncertain. Germline V CDR1 and CDR2: SEHNR, FQNEAQ (reference sequence). The V and J ends lost 2 bases and 4 bases respectively, with 10 bases between them. This CDR3 has 14 amino acids. CDR3 nucleotides: TGTGCCAGCAGCTTATTTGAGGCTTCAGATACGCAGTATTTT. Translation gives CASSLFEASDTQYF.

The chain joins TRBV7-9 to TRBJ1-3; 7 nucleotides match TRBD1. Germline lookup yields CDR1 SEHNR and CDR2 FQNEAQ (reference sequence). After removal of 3 bases from V and 6 bases from J, the junction contained 8 bases not matched to a gene. There are 15 residues in the CDR3. The CDR3 bases are TGTGCCAGCAGCTTCCGACAGGGACGAGTAAACACCATATATTTT. Encoded protein: CASSFRQGRVNTIYF.

This rearrangement joins TRBV30 to TRBJ1-6; D uncertain. CDR3 length equals 16 residues. Trimming took 2 bases from V and 0 from J, leaving 11 bases between them. Per the germline V gene, CDR1 is GTSNPN and CDR2 is SVGIG (reference sequence). The CDR3 bases are TGTGCCTGGAGTCAACGTGGAAGCTCCTATAATTCACCCCTCCACTTT. It translates to CAWSQRGSSYNSPLHF.

The chain uses TRBV5-4 and TRBJ1-2, with 7 positions matching TRBD1. This CDR3 has 14 amino acids. V shed 7 bases, J shed 3 bases, and the junction held 9 bases outside the gene matches. Germline assignment: CDR1 SGHNT and CDR2 YYREEE (reference sequence). Here the CDR3 DNA reads TGTGCCAGCTTCGAGACAGGGCGGGACTATGGCTACACCTTC. Translating gives CASFETGRDYGYTF.

In its sample, this clone was seen a few times. The genes are TRBV11-2 and TRBJ2-2; the match to TRBD2 covers 8 bases. V trimming: 1 base; J trimming: 9 bases; junction bases outside the gene matches: 4. There are 14 residues in the CDR3. Germline lookup yields CDR1 SGHAT and CDR2 FQNNGV. The CDR3 region has the DNA TGTGCCAGCAGCTTAGCGGGGGGGGCCTGGGAGCTGTTTTTT. This encodes CASSLAGGAWELFF.

V is TRBV29-1 and J is TRBJ1-1, with D maybe TRBD1 (5 bases). Germline CDR1 SQVTM, CDR2 ANQGSEA. Trimming took off 2 bases at V and 4 bases at J, with 14 bases between the two ends. This CDR3 contains 14 residues. CDR3 bases: TGCAGCGTTGAATGGGGCTTAGGGGCCACTGAAGCTTTCTTT. Its translation: CSVEWGLGATEAFF. Together with reference TRBV29-1 and TRBJ1-1, the CDR3 gives the full variable domain: SAVISQKPSRDICQRGTSLTIQCQVDSQVTMMFWYRQQPGQSLTLIATANQGSEATYESGFVIDKFPISRPNLTFSTLTVSNMSPEDSSIYLCSVEWGLGATEAFFGQGTRLTVV.

About this clone: Other DNA sequences of this sample code for an identical CDR3. The chain is built from TRBV27 and TRBJ1-3; D remains unclear. The CDR3 contains 14 residues. The germline gives CDR1 MNHEY, CDR2 SMNVEV (reference sequence). The ends were cut back, 3 bases at V and 4 bases at J, with 10 bases in the middle. The CDR3 loop is CASSFSSSGNTIYF. For the CDR3, the DNA is TGTGCCAGCAGTTTCTCGAGCTCCGGAAACACCATATATTTT.

This rearrangement joins TRBV19 to TRBJ1-2; tentative D call: TRBD1 (6 bases). This CDR3 contains 14 residues. Germline-derived CDR1 and CDR2 are LNHDA and SQIVND (reference sequence). The ends were cut back, 6 bases at V and 4 bases at J, with 15 bases in the middle. The CDR3 is CASRQTGTGYGYTF. In nucleotides, the CDR3 is TGTGCCAGTAGGCAGACAGGCACGGGCTATGGCTACACCTTC.

The chain recombines TRBV6-5 with TRBJ1-2, with D possibly TRBD1 on 5 matching bases. The CDR3 sequence is 14 residues long. CDR1 and CDR2 from the germline V gene are MNHEY and SVGAGI. Trimming removed 5 bases at V and 0 bases at J, with 10 bases between. CDR3: CASSRGAANYGYTF. CDR3 in DNA: TGTGCCAGCAGTAGAGGGGCTGCTAACTATGGCTACACCTTC.

The chain combines TRBV28 with TRBJ2-2, with D perhaps TRBD1 (8 bases). Germline values: CDR1 MDHEN, CDR2 SYDVKM. This CDR3 is built from 14 residues. V was pared by 7 bases and J by 6 bases, with 15 bases between. The CDR3 loop reads CASTRTGRAGELFF. The DNA for the CDR3 is TGTGCCAGCACTAGGACAGGGAGGGCCGGGGAGCTGTTTTTT.

The chain couples TRBV9 to TRBJ2-7; no firm D call. V lost 3 bases and J lost 2, with 6 bases in between. The CDR3 spans 12 residues. Germline-derived CDR1 and CDR2 are SGDLS and YYNGEE. Here the CDR3 reads CASSAEPYEQYF. The CDR3 nucleotides read TGTGCCAGCAGCGCCGAACCCTACGAGCAGTACTTC.

This chain joins TRBV7-9 and TRBJ2-1; weak D call: TRBD2 (6 bases). The CDR3 runs to 15 residues. Trimming left V 2 bases short and J 0 bases short, with 8 bases between. Germline V gene data show CDR1 as SEHNR and CDR2 as FQNEAQ (reference sequence). CDR3 coding DNA: TGTGCCAGCAGCTTACGGGGGAGCTCCTACAATGAGCAGTTCTTC. Amino acids: CASSLRGSSYNEQFF.

This chain joins TRBV2 and TRBJ2-1; 11 nucleotides agree with TRBD1. The CDR3 has 15 amino acids. After removal of 7 bases from V and 7 bases from J, the junction contained 9 bases not matched to a gene. Germline V lookup: CDR1 SNHLY, CDR2 FYNNEI. CDR3 sequence reads: CASIKGQGVLNEQFF. The CDR3 DNA sequence: TGTGCCAGCATTAAGGGACAGGGGGTACTAAATGAGCAGTTCTTC.

The rearrangement links TRBV27 to TRBJ1-6; 9 bases line up with TRBD1. The CDR3 contains 17 residues. Germline V lookup: CDR1 MNHEY, CDR2 SMNVEV (reference sequence). Trimming cost V 2 bases and J 8 bases; bases outside gene matches: 10. The CDR3 region is CASSLGTGSLMYSPLHF. The CDR3 DNA is TGTGCCAGCAGTTTAGGGACAGGGTCCTTGATGTATTCACCCCTCCACTTT.

In its sample, this clone was seen a few times. J is TRBJ2-2 and V is TRBV7-3; D is unresolved. The V end lost 3 bases, the J end lost 1 base, and 6 bases lay between the germline ends. Germline V gives CDR1 SGHTA, CDR2 FQGTGA. This CDR3 contains 14 residues. CDR3 nucleotides: TGTGCCAGCAGCTTCTTAGAGAACACCGGGGAGCTGTTTTTT. Its protein product is CASSFLENTGELFF.

This chain links TRBV7-3 with TRBJ1-1; 9 nucleotides match TRBD1. Germline assignment: CDR1 SGHTA and CDR2 FQGTGA. The CDR3 extends over 15 amino acids. Losses at the gene ends were 1 base for V and 5 bases for J; bases not matched to a gene: 5. CDR3: CASSLMGQGGTEAFF. Written as DNA, the CDR3 is TGTGCCAGCAGCTTAATGGGACAGGGCGGAACTGAAGCTTTCTTT.

The J gene is TRBJ2-4, the V gene TRBV27; 11 bases match TRBD1. This CDR3 has 13 amino acids. With V trimmed by 6 bases and J by 6 bases, 1 base remained unmatched. Germline V lookup: CDR1 MNHEY, CDR2 SMNVEV (reference sequence). CDR3 nucleotide sequence: TGTGCCAGCAGAGGACAGGGGGCAAACATTCAGTACTTC. Encoded protein: CASRGQGANIQYF.

The chain employs TRBV3-1 (or the pseudogene TRBV3-2) and TRBJ2-1, with a possible D match to TRBD1 (5 bases). Germline lookup yields CDR1 LGHDT and CDR2 YNNKEL (reference sequence). V was cut by 4 bases and J by 0 bases, with 10 bases left in between. The CDR3 runs 15 residues. Here the CDR3 DNA reads TGTGCCAGCAGCCGCAGCGACAGCTCCTACAATGAGCAGTTCTTC. This translates into CASSRSDSSYNEQFF.

The V call is TRBV27, the J call TRBJ1-5; 11 bases match TRBD1. This CDR3 is built from 15 residues. Trimming at V came to 7 bases and at J to 6 bases, leaving 8 bases not matched to a gene. CDR1 and CDR2 (germline): MNHEY, SMNVEV (reference sequence). The CDR3 loop reads CASTSGQGAGQPQHF. The CDR3 DNA reads TGTGCCAGCACCTCTGGACAGGGGGCAGGTCAGCCCCAGCATTTT.

V gene TRBV5-6 combines with J gene TRBJ2-5; possible D gene TRBD2, 6 bases. The V gene lost 2 bases and the J gene lost 1 base, with 21 bases spanning the gap. The germline CDR1 and CDR2 sequences are SGHDT and YYEEEE. This CDR3 has 18 amino acids. The CDR3 reads CASSLRGGTTRVQETQYF. The CDR3 DNA sequence: TGTGCCAGCAGCTTAAGGGGAGGAACTACTCGAGTCCAAGAGACCCAGTACTTC.

This rearrangement joins TRBV10-3 to TRBJ1-5, with D uncertain. Germline V gene lookup returns CDR1 ENHRY and CDR2 SYGVKD. V lost 8 bases, J lost 7 bases, and 12 bases lay in between. The CDR3 consists of 12 residues. The CDR3 sequence is CAIGQMEQPQHF. DNA of the CDR3: TGTGCCATCGGTCAGATGGAACAGCCCCAGCATTTT.

The chain combines TRBV28 with TRBJ1-2; 9 bases map to TRBD1. Trimming cost V 6 bases and J 6 bases; bases outside gene matches: 5. The CDR3 has 13 residues. Looked up from germline, CDR1 is MDHEN and CDR2 is SYDVKM. This CDR3 reads CASRRTGVDGYTF. CDR3 DNA: TGTGCCAGCAGGCGGACAGGGGTCGATGGCTACACCTTC.

The V and J genes are TRBV10-2 and TRBJ2-3; 12 bases agree with TRBD2. V trimming: 4 bases; J trimming: 4 bases; junction bases outside the gene matches: 6. CDR1 is WSHSY and CDR2 is SAAADI in the germline V gene. The CDR3 has 16 residues. The CDR3 protein is CASSASGRVRADTQYF. The CDR3 DNA reads TGCGCCAGCAGTGCTAGCGGGAGGGTGAGGGCAGATACGCAGTATTTT.

The chain links TRBV9 to TRBJ1-2; tentatively, D is TRBD1 (5 bases). Per germline, CDR1 SGDLS and CDR2 YYNGEE. This CDR3 is 15 amino acids long. Trimming stripped 0 bases from V and 4 bases from J, with 13 bases between. The CDR3 sequence: CASSVDGQGFYGYTF. As DNA, the CDR3 is TGTGCCAGCAGCGTAGATGGGCAGGGCTTCTATGGCTACACCTTC.

The chain is built from TRBV3-1 (or the pseudogene TRBV3-2) and TRBJ1-1, with 7 bases fitting TRBD1. The J segment lost 9 bases and the V segment lost 0 bases, leaving 10 bases of the junction unmatched. There are 15 residues in the CDR3. Germline loops: CDR1 LGHDT, CDR2 YNNKEL (reference sequence). CDR3 in DNA: TGTGCCAGCAGCCAAGATGTAGGGACAGCTGCTCAAGCTTTCTTT. Its translation is CASSQDVGTAAQAFF.

The chain is built from TRBV28 and TRBJ1-5, with unresolved D. Germline-derived CDR1 and CDR2 are MDHEN and SYDVKM. V lost 4 bases, J lost 5 bases, and 6 bases lay in between. The CDR3 totals 12 residues. The CDR3 DNA reads TGTGCCAGCAGTTCAAACTATCAGCCCCAGCATTTT. Its protein is CASSSNYQPQHF.

The V and J genes are TRBV11-2 and TRBJ2-1; D not certain. The CDR3 totals 16 residues. V shed 1 base and J shed 1 base, with 11 bases lying between them. CDR1 is SGHAT, CDR2 FQNNGV, per germline. The CDR3 coding sequence is TGTGCCAGCAGCTTAGGGGCTAGTGTTTCCTACAATGAGCAGTTCTTC. Translating gives CASSLGASVSYNEQFF.